This T cell receptor (beta chain) was profiled in a study of blood T cell repertoires in COVID-19 (dated by TCRdb to about 2020). About the investigation overall: Samples from collaborators originated in the United States, Italy and Spain and spanned both the acute and convalescent phases of COVID-19. The prospective study material was composed of cDNA or gDNA derived from T cells, B-cell-depleted T cells, or PBMCs. The dataset comprised deeply sampled blood TCRbeta repertoires from subjects exposed to, actively infected with, or recovered from COVID-19. The repertoires were released in a freely available public database meant as a resource for research on the immune response to SARS-CoV-2. The samples were drawn from the first 160 participants of the ongoing ImmuneRACE study and from 950 to 1,500 subjects provided by 6 global collaborators. Sample metadata almost always included a de-identified subject ID, COVID-19 status, age in years and sex. Where available, HLA class I and class II types were taken from metadata supplied by the sample provider and were not determined by assay-based typing. General findings and caveats noted by the study authors: Clinical and demographic metadata were provided uncurated, with the amount varying by source and participant.

The immunoSEQ Assay, a bias-controlled multiplex PCR, was used to amplify TCRbeta CDR3 regions from genomic DNA. As for the original processing: The number of nucleated cells in each sample was estimated from the amplification of reference gene primers within the assay. Sequence reads were collapsed and filtered to measure the absolute abundance of every unique TCRbeta CDR3 rearrangement. For each sample, productive Simpson clonality was calculated by taking the square root of Simpson's diversity index across productive rearrangements. TCRdb retrieved this table from immuneACCESS and kept in-frame rearrangements only. Not all clones are present; in checked studies, unresolved V genes account for under half, and no reason is known for the remainder. V, J and clone size derive from that table, while D and trimming were established from the DNA sequence. The sample has under 110,000 clones on record, over 60% of them singletons. Together, the top ten hold roughly 6.2% of the sample.

The germline ends are 7 bases apart after V is trimmed by 1 base and J by 1 base. The germline V gene (reference sequence) specifies LNHDA as CDR1 and SQIVND as CDR2. The CDR3 goes from the cysteine to the phenylalanine over 14 residues. Only the CDR3 region is kept as DNA, spanning 42 bases read in frame from base 1. Concerning this clone itself: Its recognized antigen is unknown. There are no base qualities to consult, and no much larger clone falls within one base. The sample holds other DNA sequences that translate to the same CDR3.

In Seattle, one collaborating source enrolled patients while the infection was active and tracked those patients longitudinally over the course of disease. Each collaborating institution followed its own protocols to collect whole blood in K2EDTA tubes. For TCRbeta analysis, collaborators shipped samples as frozen whole blood, isolated PBMCs, or DNA extracted from either of those sample types. The sequence joins TRBV19 to TRBJ1-1; confidence is insufficient to name the D gene. The clonotype was recovered from a man older than 75 with COVID-19, enrolled during active disease. The sequenced sample was peripheral blood. The sequence in DNA is TGTGCCAGTAGTATAGGAGGCTCGAACACTGAAGCTTTCTTT. This is translated as CASSIGGSNTEAFF.